The 32 T cell receptor beta chains below come from one sample, sequenced in a study of T-cell memory formation after mild COVID-19 (dated by TCRdb to about 2021). The library was built by means of 5' RACE. The sequencer was an Illumina NovaSeq 6000. The public sequencing data were trimmed at Q25 with fastp and processed into clonotypes with MiXCR by TCRdb, which kept only in-frame beta chains. Entries are consolidated by CDR3 protein sequence, retaining the most common genes and DNA. This sample holds approximately 580,000 distinct CDR3 sequences; around 21% were observed only once. In total, the top ten clones hold 12% of the sample. Sequencing input: PBMCs or a T cell subset sorted from them (not recorded which). The source of these receptors is an adult woman who had mild COVID-19 (a few samples of this study predate the infection). The sample titles of this study are shuffled in the database, so cell type and time point are left out; the donor was told from shared clones.

The V and J genes are TRBV6-2 or TRBV6-3 and TRBJ2-6; no firm D call. The CDR3 sequence is 14 residues long. Germline values: CDR1 MNHEY, CDR2 SVGEGT. V was cut by 8 bases and J by 4 bases, with 12 bases left in between. DNA for the CDR3: TGTGCCAGCGACCCCTATGGCGGGGCCAACGTCCTGACTTTC. Encoded protein: CASDPYGGANVLTF.

This clonotype was detected many times. The DNA of the CDR3 is TGCGCCAGCAGCTTGGTGGGCGCGGATACGCAGTATTTT. Its protein product is CASSLVGADTQYF. The V gene is TRBV5-1, the J gene TRBJ2-3; D is unresolved. Trimming removed 0 bases at V and 6 bases at J, with 8 bases between. CDR1 is SGHRS, CDR2 YFSETQ, per germline. The CDR3 sequence is 13 residues long.

The chain is built from TRBV9 and TRBJ2-7, with a possible D match to TRBD2 (5 bases). CDR1 and CDR2 from the germline V gene are SGDLS and YYNGEE. The CDR3 sequence is 14 residues long. V was pared by 0 bases and J by 3 bases, with 10 bases between. The CDR3 loop reads CASSVGGSNYEQYF. Here the CDR3 DNA reads TGTGCCAGCAGCGTAGGTGGGAGTAACTACGAGCAGTACTTC.

This clonotype has a count of ten or more. This rearrangement joins TRBV5-1 to TRBJ1-4, with TRBD1 identical over 7 bases. V lost 3 bases to trimming and J lost 0 bases; unmatched junction nucleotides: 5. CDR1 is SGHRS, CDR2 YFSETQ, per germline. CDR3 size: 16 residues. Here the CDR3 reads CASSSNRGPTNEKLFF. CDR3 DNA: TGCGCCAGCAGCTCAAACAGGGGTCCAACTAATGAAAAACTGTTTTTT.

The chain carries TRBV2 and TRBJ2-5; 10 bases map to TRBD2. The trim removed 4 bases at V and 5 bases at J, leaving 7 bases unmatched. Germline V lookup: CDR1 SNHLY, CDR2 FYNNEI. The length of the CDR3 is 15 residues. The CDR3 sequence: CASSGLAGVMETQYF. The CDR3 region has the DNA TGTGCCAGCAGTGGGCTAGCGGGGGTGATGGAGACCCAGTACTTC.

In this sample, this clonotype turned up a few times. J is TRBJ1-5 and V is TRBV2; 9 positions agree with TRBD1. This CDR3 has 15 amino acids. Germline V gene sequence: CDR1 SNHLY, CDR2 FYNNEI. Trimming removed 4 bases from V and 3 bases from J; junction bases left unmatched: 4. CDR3 sequence reads: CASSVGQGPNQPQHF. CDR3 nucleotide sequence: TGTGCCAGCAGTGTGGGACAGGGTCCCAATCAGCCCCAGCATTTT.

V usage is TRBV7-2 and J usage is TRBJ1-1, with D unclear. V shed 5 bases and J shed 3 bases, with 10 bases lying between them. Germline values: CDR1 SGHTA, CDR2 FQGNSA. CDR3 length: 13 residues. The CDR3 DNA follows: TGTGCCAGCAGCCGGGCCTCGTACACTGAAGCTTTCTTT. Protein product: CASSRASYTEAFF.

This rearrangement joins TRBV5-4 to TRBJ1-1; 8 nucleotides agree with TRBD1. The CDR3 loop spans 12 amino acids. Germline loops: CDR1 SGHNT, CDR2 YYREEE (reference sequence). V lost 4 bases to trimming and J lost 11 bases; unmatched junction nucleotides: 7. This CDR3 reads CASSKDRVEAFF. CDR3 sequence (DNA): TGTGCCAGCAGCAAGGACAGGGTTGAGGCTTTCTTT.

This clonotype was recorded a few times. This chain links TRBV29-1 with TRBJ2-7; D might be TRBD1 (6 bases). Germline-derived CDR1 and CDR2 are SQVTM and ANQGSEA. V was pared by 4 bases and J by 4 bases, with 8 bases between. This CDR3 contains 11 residues. The CDR3 here is CSVGQVYEQYF. The CDR3 DNA is TGCAGCGTTGGACAGGTTTACGAGCAGTACTTC.

This clonotype has ten or more counts. The chain combines TRBV7-9 with TRBJ2-7; possible D gene TRBD2, 6 bases. Trimming shortened V by 5 bases and J by 1 base, and 6 bases separated the two germline ends. Germline V gene data show CDR1 as SEHNR and CDR2 as FQNEAQ (reference sequence). CDR3 length equals 12 residues. The CDR3 sequence is CASSGRSYEQYF. The CDR3 nucleotides read TGTGCCAGCAGCGGGAGGTCCTACGAGCAGTACTTC. Based on the CDR3 plus reference TRBV7-9 and TRBJ2-7, the full variable domain is DTGVSQNPRHKITKRGQNVTFRCDPISEHNRLYWYRQTLGQGPEFLTYFQNEAQLEKSRLLSDRFSAERPKGSFSTLEIQRTEQGDSAMYLCASSGRSYEQYFGPGTRLTVT.

This chain links TRBV4-2 with TRBJ1-5; no clear D gene. V lost 1 base, J lost 7 bases, and 14 bases lay in between. The CDR3 is made up of 15 amino acids. Germline loops: CDR1 LGHNA, CDR2 YNFKEQ. CDR3 nucleotide sequence: TGTGCCAGCAGCCAAGCCGAGAGAGACCCCCAGCCCCAGCATTTT. Translating it yields CASSQAERDPQPQHF.

This chain uses TRBV19 with TRBJ2-5; D may be TRBD1 (7 bases). V was shortened by 7 bases and J by 4 bases, with 13 bases between the two germline ends. The CDR3 spans 13 residues. From germline, CDR1 is LNHDA and CDR2 SQIVND (reference sequence). CDR3 amino acids: CASMSQGGETQYF. As DNA, the CDR3 is TGTGCCAGTATGAGCCAGGGGGGAGAGACCCAGTACTTC. Complete variable domain (other parts from reference TRBV19 and TRBJ2-5): DGGITQSPKYLFRKEGQNVTLSCEQNLNHDAMYWYRQDPGQGLRLIYYSQIVNDFQKGDIAEGYSVSREKKESFPLTVTSAQKNPTAFYLCASMSQGGETQYFGPGTRLLVL.

The V call is TRBV7-9, the J call TRBJ2-1, with D perhaps being TRBD1 or TRBD2 (5 bases each). Germline CDR1 is SEHNR and CDR2 is FQNEAQ (reference sequence). Trimming stripped 7 bases from V and 5 bases from J, with 9 bases between. The CDR3 has 12 residues. The DNA for the CDR3 is TGTGCCAGCACCCTGGGACACAATGAGCAGTTCTTC. It translates to CASTLGHNEQFF. The variable domain in full, with the rest retrieved from reference TRBV7-9 and TRBJ2-1, is DTGVSQNPRHKITKRGQNVTFRCDPISEHNRLYWYRQTLGQGPEFLTYFQNEAQLEKSRLLSDRFSAERPKGSFSTLEIQRTEQGDSAMYLCASTLGHNEQFFGPGTRLTVL.

This clonotype appeared a few times. The gene calls are TRBV2 and TRBJ2-3, with 16 nucleotides matching TRBD2. Germline V gene lookup returns CDR1 SNHLY and CDR2 FYNNEI. CDR3 size: 16 residues. Trimming took 7 bases from V and 3 from J; bases not matched to a gene: 4. As DNA, the CDR3 is TGTGCCAGCAAGGGGACTAGCGGGAGGGAAACAGATACGCAGTATTTT. As protein: CASKGTSGRETDTQYF.

This clonotype has only a few counts. The chain links TRBV9 to TRBJ2-4; D is unclear. The V end lost 0 bases, the J end lost 2 bases, and 15 bases lay between the germline ends. This CDR3 contains 17 residues. Germline V gene lookup returns CDR1 SGDLS and CDR2 YYNGEE. The chain's CDR3 is CASSVDLGFGPKNIQYF. In DNA, the CDR3 is TGTGCCAGCAGCGTAGATTTAGGATTCGGACCCAAAAACATTCAGTACTTC. Together with reference TRBV9 and TRBJ2-4, the CDR3 gives the full variable domain: DSGVTQTPKHLITATGQRVTLRCSPRSGDLSVYWYQQSLDQGLQFLIQYYNGEERAKGNILERFSAQQFPDLHSELNLSSLELGDSALYFCASSVDLGFGPKNIQYFGAGTRLSVL.

The chain combines TRBV6-5 with TRBJ1-2; 7 nucleotides match TRBD1. The CDR3 spans 14 residues. In germline, CDR1 is MNHEY, CDR2 SVGAGI. J was trimmed by 3 bases and V by 3 bases; bases with no gene match: 4. The CDR3 spells CASSYGRGDYGYTF. CDR3 sequence (DNA): TGTGCCAGCAGTTATGGCAGGGGGGACTATGGCTACACCTTC.

The chain uses TRBV11-2 and TRBJ2-1; D not resolved. This CDR3 spans 14 amino acids. V lost 6 bases, J lost 5 bases, and 14 bases lay in between. Germline V gene data show CDR1 as SGHAT and CDR2 as FQNNGV. The CDR3 coding sequence is TGTGCCAGCAGGCCCCGAGGCGTTCACAATGAGCAGTTCTTC. This gives the protein CASRPRGVHNEQFF.

This chain joins TRBV7-9 and TRBJ1-2; no clear D. The CDR3 has 13 amino acids. Trimming took 0 bases from V and 6 from J, leaving 8 bases between them. Germline lookup yields CDR1 SEHNR and CDR2 FQNEAQ (reference sequence). The CDR3 region has the DNA TGTGCCAGCAGCTTAGCGCCCCAAGATGGCTACACCTTC. Amino acid sequence: CASSLAPQDGYTF.

This clonotype was counted between two and nine times. The V call is TRBV29-1, the J call TRBJ2-3; no clear D. This CDR3 is 11 amino acids long. V shed 3 bases and J shed 2 bases, with 3 bases lying between them. CDR1 and CDR2 from the germline V gene are SQVTM and ANQGSEA. The CDR3 is CSVDYTDTQYF. In DNA form, the CDR3 reads TGCAGCGTTGACTACACAGATACGCAGTATTTT.

This clonotype was seen only a few times. The chain uses TRBV20-1 and TRBJ2-1, with D perhaps TRBD1 or TRBD2 (6 bases each). There are 14 residues in the CDR3. V lost 7 bases to trimming and J lost 2 bases, with 15 bases between them. Germline CDR1 reads DFQATT; CDR2 reads SNEGSKA (reference sequence). CDR3 nucleotide sequence: TGCAGTGTAAGGTTAGGGGGGACCTACAATGAGCAGTTCTTC. Amino acids: CSVRLGGTYNEQFF.

V and J are TRBV4-1 and TRBJ1-1; no clear D. The CDR3 has 14 amino acids. Trimming pared 6 bases from V and 1 base from J, leaving 12 bases between. CDR1 and CDR2 from the germline V gene are MGHRA and YSYEKL. The CDR3, as DNA: TGCGCCAGCAGTCTATTACCGGAGAACACTGAAGCTTTCTTT. Translation gives CASSLLPENTEAFF.

This clonotype was counted only a few times. The rearrangement uses TRBV4-2 and TRBJ2-5; possible D gene TRBD2, 5 bases. The V gene lost 1 base and the J gene lost 3 bases, with 18 bases spanning the gap. The CDR3 is 17 amino acids. CDR1 and CDR2 from the germline V gene are LGHNA and YNFKEQ. CDR3 coding DNA: TGTGCCAGCAGCCAAGGCTCCGGTCCGGGATATGAAGAGACCCAGTACTTC. It codes for CASSQGSGPGYEETQYF.

The chain joins TRBV20-1 to TRBJ2-5; 9 positions agree with TRBD2. V was clipped by 3 bases and J by 7 bases; unmatched bases: 21. This CDR3 region has 18 residues. Germline CDR1 reads DFQATT; CDR2 reads SNEGSKA (reference sequence). The CDR3 region has the DNA TGCAGTGCTAGCGAATCCACCTGGGGACTAGCCCGTGGGGGGACCCAGTACTTC. It is translated as CSASESTWGLARGGTQYF.

This clonotype has a handful of counts. The chain employs TRBV7-2 and TRBJ2-6; D remains ambiguous. V lost 4 bases to trimming and J lost 0 bases, with 10 bases between them. This CDR3 comprises 16 residues. Germline CDR1 and CDR2: SGHTA and FQGNSA. Here the CDR3 DNA reads TGTGCCAGCAGCTCGACTTCTCTCTCTGGGGCCAACGTCCTGACTTTC. Its protein product is CASSSTSLSGANVLTF.

This clonotype was counted only a few times. The CDR3 DNA reads TGTGCCAGCAGCTTTCGTTCCGCCGGGGAGCTGTTTTTT. Translating gives CASSFRSAGELFF. The chain links TRBV7-2 to TRBJ2-2; D gene ambiguous. Germline-derived CDR1 and CDR2 are SGHTA and FQGNSA. This CDR3 has 13 residues. Trimming took 3 bases from V and 6 from J, leaving 8 bases between them. Drawing the rest from reference TRBV7-2 and TRBJ2-2, the complete variable domain is GAGVSQSPSNKVTEKGKDVELRCDPISGHTALYWYRQSLGQGLEFLIYFQGNSAPDKSGLPSDRFSAERTGGSVSTLTIQRTQQEDSAVYLCASSFRSAGELFFGEGSRLTVL.

On this clonotype: The junction shows a germline mismatch at one end, possibly a read error. V gene TRBV7-9 combines with J gene TRBJ2-4; D possibly corresponds to TRBD1 (5 bases). The length of the CDR3 is 18 residues. Germline-derived CDR1 and CDR2 are SEHNR and FQNEAQ (reference sequence). The CDR3 here is CASSLASLDTAAKNIQYF. Here the CDR3 DNA reads TGTGCTAGCAGCTTAGCTTCGCTGGACACCGCAGCCAAAAACATTCAGTACTTC.

The V and J genes are TRBV5-4 and TRBJ2-3; possibly TRBD1 or TRBD2 for D (5 bases each). The germline gives CDR1 SGHNT, CDR2 YYREEE (reference sequence). The CDR3 is made up of 15 amino acids. Trimming pared 3 bases from V and 8 bases from J, leaving 19 bases between. The DNA of the CDR3 is TGTGCCAGCAGCTCTGACGTAGGGGACGGCGGTACGCAGTATTTT. It is translated as CASSSDVGDGGTQYF.

V usage is TRBV3-1 and J usage is TRBJ2-6; 7 bases agree with TRBD1. The CDR3 has 17 amino acids. J was trimmed by 0 bases and V by 3 bases; bases with no gene match: 5. Germline V gives CDR1 LGHDT, CDR2 YNNKEL (reference sequence). The CDR3 nucleotides are TGTGCCAGCAGCCAGGAGACAGGGACCTCTGGGGCCAACGTCCTGACTTTC. Its protein product is CASSQETGTSGANVLTF.

The V and J genes are TRBV7-2 and TRBJ1-4; D gene ambiguous. The CDR3 has 14 amino acids. Germline V gene sequence: CDR1 SGHTA, CDR2 FQGNSA. V gave up 5 bases and J gave up 8 bases, with 15 bases separating them. CDR3 sequence: CASSPKHSREKLFF. The CDR3, as DNA: TGTGCCAGCAGCCCTAAGCACAGCCGGGAAAAACTGTTTTTT.

This clonotype occurred a few times. The chain recombines TRBV20-1 with TRBJ1-2; 8 bases are shared with TRBD1. Losses at the gene ends were 8 bases for V and 2 bases for J; bases not matched to a gene: 13. CDR3 size: 15 residues. From germline, CDR1 is DFQATT and CDR2 SNEGSKA (reference sequence). The CDR3 nucleotides are TGCAGTCCCCCCGGGACAGGCGGTAGCAACTATGGCTACACCTTC. This codes for CSPPGTGGSNYGYTF.

This clonotype was seen only a few times. The junction shows a germline mismatch at one end, possibly a read error. This sequence joins TRBV12-3 or TRBV12-4 and TRBJ1-2; D is unclear. This CDR3 is built from 12 residues. The CDR3 sequence: CASSPDVPRQEF. The CDR3, as DNA: TGTGCCAGCAGTCCGGATGTCCCCCGGCAAGAATTC.

In its sample, this clonotype was seen a few times. The genes are TRBV9 and TRBJ2-7; TRBD1 matches 11 bases. Germline V gives CDR1 SGDLS, CDR2 YYNGEE. CDR3 length equals 16 residues. V gave up 3 bases and J gave up 3 bases; unmatched junction bases: 8. The DNA of the CDR3 is TGTGCCAGCAGCGCGGGACAGGGGGTCCCCTACTACGAGCAGTACTTC. It is translated as CASSAGQGVPYYEQYF.